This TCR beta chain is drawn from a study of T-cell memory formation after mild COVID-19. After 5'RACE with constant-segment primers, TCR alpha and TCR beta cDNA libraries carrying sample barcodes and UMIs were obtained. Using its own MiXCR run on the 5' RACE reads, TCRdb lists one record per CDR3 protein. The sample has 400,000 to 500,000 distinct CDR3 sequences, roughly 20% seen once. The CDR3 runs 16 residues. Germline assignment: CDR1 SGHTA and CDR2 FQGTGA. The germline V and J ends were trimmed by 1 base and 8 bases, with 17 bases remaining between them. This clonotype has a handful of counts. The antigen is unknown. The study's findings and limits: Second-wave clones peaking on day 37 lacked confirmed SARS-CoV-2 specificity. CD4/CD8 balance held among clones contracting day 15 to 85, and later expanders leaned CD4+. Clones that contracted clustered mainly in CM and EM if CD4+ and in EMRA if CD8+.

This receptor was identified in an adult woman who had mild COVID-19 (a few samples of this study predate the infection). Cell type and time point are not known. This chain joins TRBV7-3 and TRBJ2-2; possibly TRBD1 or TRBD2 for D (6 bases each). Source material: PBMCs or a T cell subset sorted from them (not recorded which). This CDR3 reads CASSLKGGTLTGELFF. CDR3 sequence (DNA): TGTGCCAGCAGCTTAAAAGGGGGGACCTTAACTGGGGAGCTGTTTTTT.